This T cell receptor (beta chain) was documented in a study of Graves' ophthalmopathy and Graves' hyperthyroidism. The source of the PBMCs was less than 12 ml of fresh peripheral blood. This clonotype was seen ten or more times. Its antigen is not identified. Study-level results: Blood shared most expanded thyroid clonotypes above 0.001 frequency. Researchers report that a 13-signature model separated ophthalmopathy from stable hyperthyroidism, posting about 88% sensitivity and 75% to 84% specificity.

This CDR3 has 15 residues. Germline CDR1 reads MNHNS; CDR2 reads SASEGT. V lost 4 bases, J lost 4 bases, and 0 bases stayed unmatched. Transcripts of RNA were the source for amplifying TCR beta CDR3 regions. RT-PCR in the first round used HTBI primers; a second-round multiplex PCR followed. TCRdb re-called the multiplex PCR reads through MiXCR, storing one row per CDR3 protein. This sample yields over 450,000 distinct CDR3 sequences, of which roughly 14% are seen a single time; over 8% belongs to the top ten. The sequence was obtained from a woman aged 25 to 45 with Graves' ophthalmopathy. The rearrangement links TRBV6-1 to TRBJ2-2; TRBD2 agrees at 13 bases. The sample was blood. The CDR3 sequence is CASSGLAGGTGELFF. CDR3 DNA sequence: TGTGCCAGCAGTGGACTAGCGGGAGGCACCGGGGAGCTGTTTTTT.